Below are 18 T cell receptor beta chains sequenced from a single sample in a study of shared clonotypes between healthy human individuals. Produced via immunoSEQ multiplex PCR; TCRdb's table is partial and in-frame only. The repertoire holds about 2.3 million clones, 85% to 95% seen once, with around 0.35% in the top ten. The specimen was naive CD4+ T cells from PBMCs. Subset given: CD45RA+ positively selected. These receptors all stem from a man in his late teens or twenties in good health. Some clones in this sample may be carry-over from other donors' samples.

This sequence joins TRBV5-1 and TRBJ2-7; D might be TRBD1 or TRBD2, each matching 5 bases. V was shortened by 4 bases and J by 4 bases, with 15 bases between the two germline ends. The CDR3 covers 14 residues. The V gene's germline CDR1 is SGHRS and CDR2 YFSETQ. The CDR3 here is CASSRDRVRYEQYF. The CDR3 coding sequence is TGCGCCAGCAGCCGGGACCGAGTGAGGTACGAGCAGTACTTC.

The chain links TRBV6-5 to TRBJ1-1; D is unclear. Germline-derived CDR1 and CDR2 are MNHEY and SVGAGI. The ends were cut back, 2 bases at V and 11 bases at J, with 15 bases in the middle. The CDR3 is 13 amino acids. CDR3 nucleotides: TGTGCCAGCAGTTACGGCGCCCAAAATCTGGCTTTCTTT. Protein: CASSYGAQNLAFF.

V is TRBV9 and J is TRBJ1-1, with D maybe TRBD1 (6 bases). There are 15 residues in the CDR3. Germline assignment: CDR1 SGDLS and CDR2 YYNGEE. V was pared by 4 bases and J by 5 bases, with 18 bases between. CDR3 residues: CASSPRGGVGTEAFF. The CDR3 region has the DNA TGTGCCAGCAGCCCACGGGGGGGCGTCGGAACTGAAGCTTTCTTT. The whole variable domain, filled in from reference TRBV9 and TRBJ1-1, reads DSGVTQTPKHLITATGQRVTLRCSPRSGDLSVYWYQQSLDQGLQFLIQYYNGEERAKGNILERFSAQQFPDLHSELNLSSLELGDSALYFCASSPRGGVGTEAFFGQGTRLTVV.

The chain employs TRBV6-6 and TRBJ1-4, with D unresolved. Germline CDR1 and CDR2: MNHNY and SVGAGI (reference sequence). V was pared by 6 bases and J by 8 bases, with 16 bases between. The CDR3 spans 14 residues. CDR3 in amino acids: CASSQGPGWEKLFF. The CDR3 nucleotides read TGTGCCAGCAGCCAAGGGCCCGGGTGGGAAAAACTGTTTTTT.

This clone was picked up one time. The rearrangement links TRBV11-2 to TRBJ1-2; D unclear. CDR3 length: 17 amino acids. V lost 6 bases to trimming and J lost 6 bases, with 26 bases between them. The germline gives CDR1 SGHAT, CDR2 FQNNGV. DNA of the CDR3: TGTGCCAGCAGACCCATTGATCAGTCAGTTTTAAGGGATGGCTACACCTTC. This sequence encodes CASRPIDQSVLRDGYTF.

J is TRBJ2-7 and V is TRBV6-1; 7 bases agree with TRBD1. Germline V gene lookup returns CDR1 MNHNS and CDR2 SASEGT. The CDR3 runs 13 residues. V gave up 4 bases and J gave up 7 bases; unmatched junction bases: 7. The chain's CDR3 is CASSGNRGREQYF. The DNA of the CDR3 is TGTGCCAGCAGTGGAAACAGGGGACGGGAGCAGTACTTC.

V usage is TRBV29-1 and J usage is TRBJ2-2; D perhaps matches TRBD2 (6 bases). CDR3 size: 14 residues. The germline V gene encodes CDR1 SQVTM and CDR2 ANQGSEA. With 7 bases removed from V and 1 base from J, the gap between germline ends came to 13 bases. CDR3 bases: TGCAGCGCCGCGGGGAACTGGAACACCGGGGAGCTGTTTTTT. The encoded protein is CSAAGNWNTGELFF.

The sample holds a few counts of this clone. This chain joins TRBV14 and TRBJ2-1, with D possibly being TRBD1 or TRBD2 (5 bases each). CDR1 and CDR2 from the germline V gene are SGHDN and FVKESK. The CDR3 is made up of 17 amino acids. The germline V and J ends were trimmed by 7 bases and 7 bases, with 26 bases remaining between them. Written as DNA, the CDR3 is TGTGCCAGCACCCACACGGGTAGGGGCCTGAGGGCGAATGAGCAGTTCTTC. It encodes CASTHTGRGLRANEQFF.

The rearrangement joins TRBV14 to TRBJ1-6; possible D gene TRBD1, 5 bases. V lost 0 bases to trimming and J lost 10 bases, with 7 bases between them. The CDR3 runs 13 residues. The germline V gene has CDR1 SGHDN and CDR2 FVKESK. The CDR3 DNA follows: TGTGCCAGCAGCCAAGATAGGGACTCACCCCTCCACTTT. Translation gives CASSQDRDSPLHF.

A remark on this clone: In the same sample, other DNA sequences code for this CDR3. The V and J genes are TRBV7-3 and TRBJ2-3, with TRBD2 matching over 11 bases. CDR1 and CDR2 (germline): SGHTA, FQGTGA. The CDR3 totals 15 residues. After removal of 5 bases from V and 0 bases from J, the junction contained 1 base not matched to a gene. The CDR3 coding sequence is TGTGCCAGCAGCCGACTAGCGGGGAGCACAGATACGCAGTATTTT. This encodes CASSRLAGSTDTQYF.

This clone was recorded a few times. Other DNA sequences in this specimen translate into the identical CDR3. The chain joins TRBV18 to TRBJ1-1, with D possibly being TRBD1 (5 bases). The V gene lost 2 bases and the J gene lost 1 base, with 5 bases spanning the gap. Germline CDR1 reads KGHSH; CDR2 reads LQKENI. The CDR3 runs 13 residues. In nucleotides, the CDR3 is TGTGCCAGCTCACCAACAGGGAACACTGAAGCTTTCTTT. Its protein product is CASSPTGNTEAFF.

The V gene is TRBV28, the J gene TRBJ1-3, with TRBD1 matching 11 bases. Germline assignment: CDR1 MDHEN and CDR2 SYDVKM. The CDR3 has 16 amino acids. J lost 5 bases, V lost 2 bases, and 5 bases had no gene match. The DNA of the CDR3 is TGTGCCAGCAGTTTAACCGGGACAGGGGGAAGAAACACCATATATTTT. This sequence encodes CASSLTGTGGRNTIYF.

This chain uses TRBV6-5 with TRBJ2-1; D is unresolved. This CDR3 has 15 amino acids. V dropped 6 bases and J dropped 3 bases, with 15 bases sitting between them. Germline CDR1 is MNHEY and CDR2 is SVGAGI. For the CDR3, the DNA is TGTGCCAGCAGAGCCCTCGGAGCGAACTACAATGAGCAGTTCTTC. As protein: CASRALGANYNEQFF.

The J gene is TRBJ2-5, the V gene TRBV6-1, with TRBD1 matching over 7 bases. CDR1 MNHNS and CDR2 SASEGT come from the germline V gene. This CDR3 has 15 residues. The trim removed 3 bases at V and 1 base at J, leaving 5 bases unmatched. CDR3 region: CASSEGQLSQETQYF. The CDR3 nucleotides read TGTGCCAGCAGTGAGGGACAGCTCTCCCAAGAGACCCAGTACTTC.

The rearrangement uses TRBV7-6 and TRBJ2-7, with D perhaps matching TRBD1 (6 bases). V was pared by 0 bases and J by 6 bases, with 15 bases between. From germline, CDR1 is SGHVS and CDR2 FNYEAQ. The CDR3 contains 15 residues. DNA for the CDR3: TGTGCCAGCAGCTTAGCGGGGCCAGGGGTTAGCGAGCAGTACTTC. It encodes CASSLAGPGVSEQYF.

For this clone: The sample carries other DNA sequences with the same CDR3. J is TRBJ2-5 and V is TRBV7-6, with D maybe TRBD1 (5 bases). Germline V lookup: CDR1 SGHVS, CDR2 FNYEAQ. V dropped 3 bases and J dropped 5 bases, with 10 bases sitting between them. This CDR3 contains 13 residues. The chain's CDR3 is CASSLTVKETQYF. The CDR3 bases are TGTGCCAGCAGCTTGACAGTCAAGGAGACCCAGTACTTC.

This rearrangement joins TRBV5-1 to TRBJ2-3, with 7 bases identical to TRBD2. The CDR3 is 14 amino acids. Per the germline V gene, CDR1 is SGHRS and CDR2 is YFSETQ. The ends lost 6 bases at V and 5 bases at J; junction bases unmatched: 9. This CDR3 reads CASNRGEAGDTQYF. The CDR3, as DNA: TGCGCCAGCAATCGGGGGGAGGCTGGAGATACGCAGTATTTT.

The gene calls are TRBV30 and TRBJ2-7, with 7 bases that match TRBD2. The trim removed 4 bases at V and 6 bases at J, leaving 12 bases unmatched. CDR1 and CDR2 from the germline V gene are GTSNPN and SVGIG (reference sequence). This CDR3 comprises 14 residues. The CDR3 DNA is TGTGCCTGGACCCTCCGGGGACGGGGGGTCGAGCAGTACTTC. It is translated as CAWTLRGRGVEQYF.